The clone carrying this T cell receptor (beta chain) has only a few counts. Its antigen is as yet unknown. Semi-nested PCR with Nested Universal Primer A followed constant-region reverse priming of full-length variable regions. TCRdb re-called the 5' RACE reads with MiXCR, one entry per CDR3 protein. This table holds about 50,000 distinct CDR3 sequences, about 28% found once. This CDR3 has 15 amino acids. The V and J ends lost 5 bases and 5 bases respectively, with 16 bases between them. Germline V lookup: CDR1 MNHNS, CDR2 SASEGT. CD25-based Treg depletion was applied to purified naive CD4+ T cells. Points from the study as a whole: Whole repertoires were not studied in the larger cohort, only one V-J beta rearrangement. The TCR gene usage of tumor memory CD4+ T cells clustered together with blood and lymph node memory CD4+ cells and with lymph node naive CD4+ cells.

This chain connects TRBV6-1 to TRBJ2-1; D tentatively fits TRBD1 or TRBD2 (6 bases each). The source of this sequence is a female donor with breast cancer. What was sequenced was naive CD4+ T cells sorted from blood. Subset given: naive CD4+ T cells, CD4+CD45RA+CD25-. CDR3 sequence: CASSRGGSEHNEQFF. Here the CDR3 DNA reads TGTGCCAGCAGTCGAGGGGGGTCTGAACACAATGAGCAGTTCTTC.